This T cell receptor beta chain was recorded in a study of monozygotic twins with inflammatory bowel disease. Notes on the study in general: Support for any single strong IBD-associated signal or clonotype was not found.

From its re-call of the 5' RACE reads, TCRdb lists each CDR3 protein once, without DNA. Its listing shows some 330,000 distinct CDR3 sequences. Regarding this clonotype: Its antigen is undetermined.

Specimen: blood. The TCR was taken from a human donor with ulcerative colitis or Crohn's disease, or a healthy co-twin of an affected twin (not recorded which).

Here the CDR3 reads CASSLGTEQFF. The chain uses TRBV7-9 and TRBJ2-1. Germline assignment: CDR1 SEHNR and CDR2 FQNEAQ (reference sequence). The CDR3 runs to 11 residues.